Listed below are T cell receptor beta chains from one sample, sequenced in a study of monozygotic twins with inflammatory bowel disease. TCRdb re-called the 5' RACE reads, yielding one record per CDR3 amino acid sequence without DNA. Recorded here are over 100,000 distinct CDR3 sequences; the top ten clones represent around 12%. The sequenced sample consisted of blood. The source of these receptors is a human donor with ulcerative colitis or Crohn's disease, or a healthy co-twin of an affected twin (not recorded which). Both conserved end residues are part of each CDR3.

>13|TRBV11-3|TRBJ1-6
CASSVQVDSPLHF
>13|TRBV20-1|TRBJ2-3
CSAREGGADTQHF
>13|TRBV5-1|TRBJ2-5
CASYSGTQETQYF
>16|TRBV4-2|TRBJ2-1
CASSQDWGTSGGRQFF
>14|TRBV18|TRBJ1-2
CASSETGRDYGYTF
>13|TRBV20-1|TRBJ1-2
CSAKAGGYYGYTF
>16|TRBV4-3|TRBJ2-1
CASSLDGTSGYNEQFF
>14|TRBV4-3|TRBJ2-1
CASSALLSGGEQFF
>14|TRBV9|TRBJ2-7
CASSPQGANYEQYF
>14|TRBV12-3/TRBV12-4|TRBJ1-5
CASSDAGAVRPQHF
>13|TRBV4-1|TRBJ2-5
CASSQANRETQYF
>16|TRBV20-1|TRBJ2-2
CSAPGREGQNTGELFF
>13|TRBV7-2|TRBJ2-3
CASSLGMADTQYF
>15|TRBV28|TRBJ1-6
CASSSGTGGVSPLHF
>17|TRBV4-1|TRBJ1-5
CASSQDSGDPKRQPQHF
>15|TRBV4-2|TRBJ1-6
CASSQGPGNNSPLHF
>14|TRBV5-4|TRBJ2-4
CASSFPLAKNIQYF